This T cell receptor (beta chain) derives from a study of blood T cell repertoires in COVID-19. Overall study: Acute and convalescent COVID-19 samples came from the United States, Italy and Spain. T cells, B-cell-depleted T cells, or PBMCs provided the cDNA or gDNA that served as material.

CDR1 is SGHTA, CDR2 FQGNSA, per germline. Trimming pared 1 base from V and 2 bases from J, leaving 12 bases between. The CDR3 extends over 16 amino acids. Under the authors' procedure: By means of reference gene primer amplification, nucleated cell counts were estimated. Some clones are missing from TCRdb's copy, which holds only in-frame ones; the method was immunoSEQ multiplex PCR. Clone size and V and J calls were adopted from that table, with D and trimming inferred from the DNA. Of roughly 320,000 clones in the sample, approximately 86% were seen once. The rearrangement joins TRBV7-2 to TRBJ2-1; D gene unclear. The specimen was peripheral blood. The sequence came from a man in his sixties or seventies with acute or convalescent COVID-19. The CDR3 protein is CASSLESAPPYNEQFF. Written as DNA, the CDR3 is TGTGCCAGCAGCTTAGAAAGCGCACCTCCCTACAATGAGCAGTTCTTC. The full variable domain, completed using reference TRBV7-2 and TRBJ2-1, is GAGVSQSPSNKVTEKGKDVELRCDPISGHTALYWYRQSLGQGLEFLIYFQGNSAPDKSGLPSDRFSAERTGGSVSTLTIQRTQQEDSAVYLCASSLESAPPYNEQFFGPGTRLTVL.